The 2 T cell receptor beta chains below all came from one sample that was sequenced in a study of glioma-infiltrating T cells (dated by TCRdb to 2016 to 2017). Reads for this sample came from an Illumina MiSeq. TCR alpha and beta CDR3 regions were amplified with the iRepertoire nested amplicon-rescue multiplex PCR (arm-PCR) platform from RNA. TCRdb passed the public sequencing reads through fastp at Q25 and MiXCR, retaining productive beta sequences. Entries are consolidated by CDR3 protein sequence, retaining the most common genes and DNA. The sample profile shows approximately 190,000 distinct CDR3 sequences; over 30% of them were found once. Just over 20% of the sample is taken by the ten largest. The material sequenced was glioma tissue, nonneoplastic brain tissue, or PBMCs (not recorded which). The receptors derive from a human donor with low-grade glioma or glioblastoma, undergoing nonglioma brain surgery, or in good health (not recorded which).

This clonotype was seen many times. The CDR3 sequence is CASSEGTGDYNEQFF. The CDR3 DNA is TGTGCCAGCAGTGAAGGGACAGGGGACTACAATGAGCAGTTCTTC. This chain uses TRBV6-4 with TRBJ2-1, with 10 bases fitting TRBD1. CDR1 is MRHNA, CDR2 SNTAGT, per germline. Trimming removed 3 bases from V and 3 bases from J; junction bases left unmatched: 2. The CDR3 consists of 15 residues.

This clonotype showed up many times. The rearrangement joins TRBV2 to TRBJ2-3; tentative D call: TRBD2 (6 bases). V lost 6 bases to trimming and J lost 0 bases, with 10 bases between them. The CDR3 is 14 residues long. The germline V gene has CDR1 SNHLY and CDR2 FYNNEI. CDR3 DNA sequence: TGTGCCAGCAGAGGACTATTCAGCACAGATACGCAGTATTTT. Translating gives CASRGLFSTDTQYF. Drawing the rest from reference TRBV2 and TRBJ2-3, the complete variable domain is EPEVTQTPSHQVTQMGQEVILRCVPISNHLYFYWYRQILGQKVEFLVSFYNNEISEKSEIFDDQFSVERPDGSNFTLKIRSTKLEDSAMYFCASRGLFSTDTQYFGPGTRLTVL.